This TCR beta chain was observed in a study of shared clonotypes between healthy human individuals. Whole-study context: CD8 memory received one plate per donor, CD8 naive two, CD4 memory three and CD4 naive three.

The protocol was immunoSEQ multiplex PCR, while the TCRdb copy is restricted to in-frame clones and leaves out a portion. The top ten clones hold 0.06% of a sample with more than 400,000 clones, 96% of them seen once. CDR3 length: 15 residues. The germline V gene has CDR1 SEHNR and CDR2 FQNEAQ (reference sequence). The junction had 3 bases not matched to a gene; V was cut back by 6 bases and J by 0 bases. Overall study findings and caveats: Memory subsets generally showed lower estimated richness than naive subsets. Clonotype sharing across a few donors was observed for around 5% of naive CD4 clonotypes.

On this clone itself: The antigen remains undetermined.

Sequencing was done on a sample of naive CD4+ T cells sorted from blood. Stated subset: CD45RA+ positively selected. This sequence joins TRBV7-9 and TRBJ2-7; TRBD2 matches at 12 bases. The TCR originated in a woman aged 25-40 years in good health. The CDR3 loop reads CASRTTSGSSYEQYF. CDR3 coding DNA: TGTGCCAGCAGGACGACTAGCGGGAGCTCCTACGAGCAGTACTTC.